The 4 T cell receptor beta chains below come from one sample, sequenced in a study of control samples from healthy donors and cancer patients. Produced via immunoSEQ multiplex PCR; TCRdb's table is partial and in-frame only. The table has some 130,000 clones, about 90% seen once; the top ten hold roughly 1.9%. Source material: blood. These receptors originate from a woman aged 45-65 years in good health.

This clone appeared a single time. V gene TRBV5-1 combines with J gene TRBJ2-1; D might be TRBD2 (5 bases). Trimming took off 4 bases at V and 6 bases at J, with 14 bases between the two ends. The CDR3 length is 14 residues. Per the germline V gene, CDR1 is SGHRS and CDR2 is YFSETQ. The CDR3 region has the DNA TGCGCCAGCAGCATCGAGGGTAACAGCAATGAGCAGTTCTTC. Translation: CASSIEGNSNEQFF.

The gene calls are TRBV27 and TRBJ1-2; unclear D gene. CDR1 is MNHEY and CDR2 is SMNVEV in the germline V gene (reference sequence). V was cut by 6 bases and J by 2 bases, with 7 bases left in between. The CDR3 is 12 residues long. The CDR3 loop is CASSAGNYGYTF. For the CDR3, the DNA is TGTGCCAGCAGCGCGGGGAACTATGGCTACACCTTC.

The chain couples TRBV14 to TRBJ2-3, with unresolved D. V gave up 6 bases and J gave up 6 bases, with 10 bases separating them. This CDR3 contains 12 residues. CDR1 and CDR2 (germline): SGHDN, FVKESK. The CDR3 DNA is TGTGCCAGCAGTCCATATGGGGATACGCAGTATTTT. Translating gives CASSPYGDTQYF.

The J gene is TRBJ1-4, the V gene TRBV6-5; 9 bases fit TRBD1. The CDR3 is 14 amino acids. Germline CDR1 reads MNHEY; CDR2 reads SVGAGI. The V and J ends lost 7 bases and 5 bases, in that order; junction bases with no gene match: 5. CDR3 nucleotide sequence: TGTGCCAGCAACAACAGGGGGCTGAATGAAAAACTGTTTTTT. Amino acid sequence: CASNNRGLNEKLFF.